These 32 T cell receptor beta chains were all obtained from the same sample, sequenced in a study of glioma-infiltrating T cells (dated by TCRdb to 2016 to 2018). The instrument was an Illumina MiSeq. TCR alpha and beta CDR3 regions were amplified with the iRepertoire nested amplicon-rescue multiplex PCR (arm-PCR) platform from RNA. In TCRdb, the public reads were trimmed at Q25 with fastp and aligned with MiXCR, with productive beta chains retained. Entries are consolidated by CDR3 protein sequence, retaining the most common genes and DNA. The sample table contains 150,000 or so distinct CDR3 sequences; only one count was recorded for 30% to 40% of them. In total, the top ten clones hold about a fifth of the sample. The sequencing sample was made of glioma tissue, nonneoplastic brain tissue, or PBMCs (not recorded which). The receptors originated from a human donor with low-grade glioma or glioblastoma, undergoing nonglioma brain surgery, or in good health (not recorded which).

Remarks on this clonotype: This may arise from a read error, as a much more abundant clone is one base away. This chain connects TRBV6-5 to TRBJ2-1; no firm D call. CDR3 size: 12 residues. In germline, CDR1 is MNHEY, CDR2 SVGAGI. Trimming cost V 2 bases and J 10 bases, with 9 bases left between them. CDR3: CASSYGWEEQFF. The CDR3 DNA reads TGTGCCAGCAGTTACGGTTGGGAAGAGCAGTTCTTC.

J is TRBJ2-2 and V is TRBV6-1, with D possibly matching TRBD1 (5 bases). The germline gives CDR1 MNHNS, CDR2 SASEGT. This CDR3 contains 15 residues. Trimming stripped 7 bases from V and 6 bases from J, with 18 bases between. The CDR3 reads CASTRVPMAPGELFF. CDR3 coding DNA: TGTGCCAGCACCAGGGTCCCCATGGCGCCCGGGGAGCTGTTTTTT.

This clonotype was detected only a few times. The chain carries TRBV20-1 and TRBJ1-1, with D unresolved. This CDR3 spans 14 amino acids. Between the trimmed V and J ends, which lost 1 base and 1 base, there was a span of 10 bases. CDR1 is DFQATT, CDR2 SNEGSKA, per germline (reference sequence). The CDR3 sequence: CSARVTLGNTEAFF. DNA of the CDR3: TGCAGTGCTAGAGTGACCCTAGGGAACACTGAAGCTTTCTTT.

This clonotype was seen more than once but under ten times. The genes are TRBV7-2 and TRBJ1-6; D is uncertain. This CDR3 is built from 13 residues. The germline V gene encodes CDR1 SGHTA and CDR2 FQGNSA. V was shortened by 3 bases and J by 7 bases, with 7 bases between the two germline ends. The CDR3 DNA follows: TGTGCCAGCAGCTTCGACCCAAATTCACCCCTCCACTTT. Translating gives CASSFDPNSPLHF.

This clonotype was detected only once. A read error is possible here, since a much larger clone lies one base away. V usage is TRBV20-1 and J usage is TRBJ1-1; no clear D gene. The CDR3 consists of 11 residues. Germline V gene lookup returns CDR1 DFQATT and CDR2 SNEGSKA (reference sequence). As DNA, the CDR3 is TGCATTGCTAGCAGCTTCACTGAAGCTTTCTTT. This sequence encodes CIASSFTEAFF.

V is TRBV6-2 or TRBV6-3 and J is TRBJ2-7; D gene unclear. The CDR3 covers 11 residues. CDR1 is MNHEY and CDR2 is SVGEGT in the germline V gene. Trimming took off 11 bases at V and 4 bases at J, with 12 bases between the two ends. The CDR3: CAVSQGYEQYF. The DNA for the CDR3 is TGTGCCGTCTCTCAAGGGTACGAGCAGTACTTC.

This chain connects TRBV6-1 to TRBJ1-5; the D is unclear. This CDR3 contains 14 residues. The V end was cut by 0 bases, the J end by 4 bases, with 7 bases between. Per germline, CDR1 MNHNS and CDR2 SASEGT. The CDR3 nucleotides read TGTGCCAGCAGTGAAGCGCGATATAATCAGCCCCAGCATTTT. It translates to CASSEARYNQPQHF.

The rearrangement uses TRBV3-1 and TRBJ1-1; D remains unclear. V lost 6 bases and J lost 1, with 12 bases in between. Germline V lookup: CDR1 LGHDT, CDR2 YNNKEL (reference sequence). CDR3 length: 14 residues. CDR3 DNA: TGTGCCAGCAGGCAACAAGCCGAGAACACTGAAGCTTTCTTT. Translated, it gives CASRQQAENTEAFF.

V gene TRBV4-1 combines with J gene TRBJ1-1; D uncertain. Germline lookup yields CDR1 MGHRA and CDR2 YSYEKL. The CDR3 has 13 amino acids. V lost 1 base and J 4 bases, leaving 7 bases between the germline ends. CDR3 sequence (DNA): TGCGCCAGCAGCCAAGTTCAGAGCACTGAAGCTTTCTTT. Translated, it gives CASSQVQSTEAFF.

The CDR3 bases are TGTGCCAGCATTGACCGGGACCCGCGGGGACCTTTTAGCAATCAGCCCCAGCATTTT. Its protein product is CASIDRDPRGPFSNQPQHF. The rearrangement uses TRBV6-1 and TRBJ1-5; TRBD1 is a possible D gene (5 bases). The V gene's germline CDR1 is MNHNS and CDR2 SASEGT. The ends were cut back, 7 bases at V and 0 bases at J, with 25 bases in the middle. The CDR3 contains 19 residues.

V is TRBV20-1 and J is TRBJ2-1; D is ambiguous. The CDR3 spans 15 residues. The germline CDR1 and CDR2 sequences are DFQATT and SNEGSKA (reference sequence). Trimming shortened V by 0 bases and J by 1 base, and 10 bases separated the two germline ends. The chain's CDR3 is CSAREVWVSYNEQFF. The CDR3 coding sequence is TGCAGTGCTAGAGAGGTGTGGGTGTCCTACAATGAGCAGTTCTTC.

This clonotype has only a few counts. The chain joins TRBV12-3 or TRBV12-4 to TRBJ1-3; the D is unclear. CDR3 length equals 14 residues. V was pared by 4 bases and J by 4 bases, with 11 bases between. CDR3 in amino acids: CASSSALPGNTIYF. The CDR3, as DNA: TGTGCCAGCAGTTCCGCCCTGCCGGGAAACACCATATATTTT.

The chain uses TRBV7-2 and TRBJ2-1, with D unresolved. Germline CDR1 and CDR2: SGHTA and FQGNSA. This CDR3 is 15 amino acids long. The germline V and J ends were trimmed by 1 base and 1 base, with 8 bases remaining between them. The CDR3 coding sequence is TGTGCCAGCAGCTTAGTCGCTATTTCCTACAATGAGCAGTTCTTC. Its translation: CASSLVAISYNEQFF.

There are a few counts of this clonotype. The chain employs TRBV7-2 and TRBJ2-5, with a possible D match to TRBD2 (5 bases). This CDR3 spans 14 amino acids. V lost 3 bases and J 2 bases, leaving 10 bases between the germline ends. CDR1 SGHTA and CDR2 FQGNSA come from the germline V gene. CDR3 sequence: CASSFQAEQETQYF. CDR3 coding DNA: TGTGCCAGCAGCTTTCAAGCGGAGCAAGAGACCCAGTACTTC.

The genes are TRBV19 and TRBJ2-5; 8 bases are a match to TRBD2. Trimming cost V 0 bases and J 2 bases; bases outside gene matches: 8. The CDR3 totals 17 residues. Germline loops: CDR1 LNHDA, CDR2 SQIVND (reference sequence). CDR3 coding DNA: TGTGCCAGTAGTATAGATCGCGGGACTAGTTTTCAAGAGACCCAGTACTTC. This sequence encodes CASSIDRGTSFQETQYF.

This clonotype was recorded at least ten times. V and J are TRBV20-1 and TRBJ1-1, with D perhaps matching TRBD1 (5 bases). Trimming stripped 3 bases from V and 4 bases from J, with 15 bases between. Germline CDR1 reads DFQATT; CDR2 reads SNEGSKA (reference sequence). The CDR3 is 14 residues long. The CDR3 loop reads CSARGQGGPTEAFF. The CDR3 coding sequence is TGCAGTGCTAGGGGGCAGGGAGGGCCCACTGAAGCTTTCTTT.

This clonotype was detected only a few times. The chain couples TRBV20-1 to TRBJ1-1; D gene uncertain. From germline, CDR1 is DFQATT and CDR2 SNEGSKA (reference sequence). Trimming removed 4 bases from V and 0 bases from J, with 9 bases in between. The CDR3 length is 13 residues. In nucleotides, the CDR3 is TGCAGTGCTAAGGGCATCTTGAACACTGAAGCTTTCTTT. The encoded protein is CSAKGILNTEAFF.

This clonotype has ten or more counts. The rearrangement links TRBV20-1 to TRBJ2-3; TRBD2 matches 9 bases. The V and J ends lost 3 bases and 3 bases, in that order; junction bases with no gene match: 4. The germline V gene encodes CDR1 DFQATT and CDR2 SNEGSKA (reference sequence). The CDR3 runs to 14 residues. As DNA, the CDR3 is TGCAGTGCTAGTGTAGCGGGAGCGACAGATACGCAGTATTTT. It codes for CSASVAGATDTQYF.

The genes are TRBV12-3 or TRBV12-4 and TRBJ2-7; 7 bases match TRBD1. The CDR3 totals 13 residues. J lost 4 bases, V lost 6 bases, and 6 bases had no gene match. This CDR3 reads CASSQVDRYEQYF. The CDR3, as DNA: TGTGCCAGCAGCCAAGTGGACAGGTACGAGCAGTACTTC.

This clonotype was seen only once. This chain connects TRBV20-1 to TRBJ2-3; D ambiguous. CDR1 and CDR2 (germline): DFQATT, SNEGSKA (reference sequence). The V gene lost 4 bases and the J gene lost 4 bases, with 18 bases spanning the gap. The CDR3 covers 15 residues. CDR3: CSAISNIVSADTQYF. DNA for the CDR3: TGCAGTGCTATATCCAATATAGTATCCGCAGATACGCAGTATTTT.

This clonotype appeared a few times. The gene calls are TRBV6-5 and TRBJ2-2; the D gene is possibly TRBD2 (6 bases). This CDR3 has 17 amino acids. Germline lookup yields CDR1 MNHEY and CDR2 SVGAGI. Between the trimmed V and J ends, which lost 7 bases and 2 bases, there was a span of 20 bases. CDR3 nucleotides: TGTGCCAGCACCACTTCAAGCACTAGCCTAAACACCGGGGAGCTGTTTTTT. It encodes CASTTSSTSLNTGELFF.

V usage is TRBV2 and J usage is TRBJ2-1, with 9 positions matching TRBD2. The ends lost 6 bases at V and 6 bases at J; junction bases unmatched: 6. The CDR3 is 14 amino acids. Germline CDR1 SNHLY, CDR2 FYNNEI. The CDR3 here is CASRPGTSSNEQFF. In DNA, the CDR3 is TGTGCCAGCAGACCCGGGACTAGCAGCAATGAGCAGTTCTTC.

The chain couples TRBV6-2 or TRBV6-3 to TRBJ2-2; D possibly matches TRBD1 or TRBD2 (5 bases each). The germline CDR1 and CDR2 sequences are MNHEY and SVGEGT. The V end lost 5 bases, the J end lost 6 bases, and 19 bases lay between the germline ends. CDR3 size: 16 residues. CDR3 region: CASSPLTDGGAGELFF. CDR3 in DNA: TGTGCCAGCAGTCCCCTCACGGATGGGGGAGCCGGGGAGCTGTTTTTT.

V gene TRBV2 combines with J gene TRBJ2-1; no reliable D call. V lost 6 bases, J lost 10 bases, and 10 bases lay in between. Looked up from germline, CDR1 is SNHLY and CDR2 is FYNNEI. The CDR3 is made up of 11 amino acids. The CDR3, as DNA: TGTGCCAGCAGGGCCGGACGGGAGCAGTTCTTC. This sequence encodes CASRAGREQFF. Together with reference TRBV2 and TRBJ2-1, the CDR3 gives the full variable domain: EPEVTQTPSHQVTQMGQEVILRCVPISNHLYFYWYRQILGQKVEFLVSFYNNEISEKSEIFDDQFSVERPDGSNFTLKIRSTKLEDSAMYFCASRAGREQFFGPGTRLTVL.

This clonotype was observed at least ten times. This chain joins TRBV20-1 and TRBJ1-6; TRBD1 matches at 10 bases. The CDR3 is 15 residues long. From germline, CDR1 is DFQATT and CDR2 SNEGSKA (reference sequence). Trimming cost V 6 bases and J 6 bases; bases outside gene matches: 8. This chain's CDR3 is CSAPGQGTGNSPLHF. DNA for the CDR3: TGCAGTGCCCCGGGACAGGGGACCGGTAATTCACCCCTCCACTTT.

The chain employs TRBV28 and TRBJ2-7; the D is unclear. Deletions cut 6 bases from V and 4 bases from J, with 13 bases between. In germline, CDR1 is MDHEN, CDR2 SYDVKM. This CDR3 has 13 residues. CDR3 sequence: CASSLPQHYEQYF. DNA of the CDR3: TGTGCCAGCAGCCTCCCTCAACATTACGAGCAGTACTTC.

This clonotype came up a few times. This chain joins TRBV18 and TRBJ2-1; D is perhaps TRBD2 (6 bases). Germline V CDR1 and CDR2: KGHSH, LQKENI. The CDR3 consists of 10 residues. Deletions cut 6 bases from V and 9 bases from J, with 6 bases between. CDR3 sequence (DNA): TGTGCCAGCTCGGAGGGTGAGCAGTTCTTC. Protein product: CASSEGEQFF.

This clonotype was observed a handful of times. The chain uses TRBV6-1 and TRBJ2-3; 14 bases align to TRBD2. The CDR3 runs to 18 residues. Germline CDR1 and CDR2: MNHNS and SASEGT. With V trimmed by 4 bases and J by 3 bases, 9 bases remained unmatched. The CDR3 loop is CASSGRTSGGKRTDTQYF. In DNA, the CDR3 is TGTGCCAGCAGTGGACGGACTAGCGGGGGGAAGAGAACAGATACGCAGTATTTT.

The genes are TRBV20-1 and TRBJ2-7; 8 nucleotides match TRBD2. The junction had 7 bases not matched to a gene; V was cut back by 4 bases and J by 2 bases. The CDR3 totals 14 residues. Germline loops: CDR1 DFQATT, CDR2 SNEGSKA (reference sequence). The CDR3 spells CSANTGGAAYEQYF. The CDR3 nucleotides are TGCAGTGCTAACACGGGGGGGGCGGCCTACGAGCAGTACTTC.

The chain carries TRBV6-1 and TRBJ1-1; 9 bases are a match to TRBD1. Germline values: CDR1 MNHNS, CDR2 SASEGT. This CDR3 spans 14 amino acids. V lost 4 bases, J lost 5 bases, and 5 bases stayed unmatched. The CDR3 sequence: CASSARTGDTEAFF. CDR3 coding DNA: TGTGCCAGCAGTGCAAGGACAGGGGATACTGAAGCTTTCTTT.

The chain combines TRBV4-3 with TRBJ2-3, with D possibly being TRBD1 (5 bases). This CDR3 has 16 residues. V gave up 0 bases and J gave up 1 base, with 11 bases separating them. Germline-derived CDR1 and CDR2 are LGHNA and YSLEER. CDR3 coding DNA: TGCGCCAGCAGCCAAGAATGGGGCATACGCACAGATACGCAGTATTTT. As protein: CASSQEWGIRTDTQYF.

This clonotype was recorded a few times. The chain links TRBV29-1 to TRBJ1-2, with TRBD1 matching 9 bases. V dropped 3 bases and J dropped 4; count of bases not matched to a gene: 3. This CDR3 contains 13 residues. Germline CDR1 SQVTM, CDR2 ANQGSEA. The CDR3 DNA follows: TGCAGCGTTGACGGGGGACAGGGCTATGGCTACACCTTC. Protein: CSVDGGQGYGYTF.